Below, 14 T cell receptor beta chains from the same sample are listed, as sequenced in a study of shared clonotypes between healthy human individuals. Measured with immunoSEQ multiplex PCR; TCRdb has only the in-frame clones, and not every one. The sample has 110,000 or so clones, under 70% seen once; the top ten hold roughly a quarter. Material for sequencing was memory CD8+ T cells sorted from blood. Sample subset: CD45RO+ cells pooled with CCR7-negative TemRA cells. The origin of the receptors is a woman under 40 in good health.

V is TRBV4-1 and J is TRBJ2-6, with D possibly TRBD1 on 5 matching bases. CDR1 MGHRA and CDR2 YSYEKL come from the germline V gene. This CDR3 contains 16 residues. The V gene lost 0 bases and the J gene lost 2 bases, with 8 bases spanning the gap. CDR3 nucleotides: TGCGCCAGCAGCCAAGATCCAGGGACTGGGGCCAACGTCCTGACTTTC. It translates to CASSQDPGTGANVLTF.

The chain uses TRBV5-6 and TRBJ2-7, with D possibly called TRBD1 or TRBD2 (5 bases each). The CDR3 is made up of 19 amino acids. CDR1 is SGHDT, CDR2 YYEEEE, per germline. V dropped 4 bases and J dropped 0 bases, with 26 bases sitting between them. For the CDR3, the DNA is TGTGCCAGCAGCATCCGATTGGGGGTGATTATTCCACGCTCCTACGAGCAGTACTTC. The encoded protein is CASSIRLGVIIPRSYEQYF.

This chain joins TRBV5-1 and TRBJ1-2, with D possibly being TRBD1 (5 bases). The CDR3 is 15 amino acids. The germline V and J ends were trimmed by 1 base and 5 bases, with 15 bases remaining between them. The V gene's germline CDR1 is SGHRS and CDR2 YFSETQ. This CDR3 reads CASSLTLGGSYGYTF. Here the CDR3 DNA reads TGCGCCAGCAGCTTGACCCTCGGGGGGAGTTATGGCTACACCTTC.

The genes are TRBV5-1 and TRBJ2-2, with D possibly matching TRBD2 (6 bases). Trimming pared 3 bases from V and 2 bases from J, leaving 14 bases between. There are 16 residues in the CDR3. Germline V gives CDR1 SGHRS, CDR2 YFSETQ. CDR3 nucleotides: TGCGCCAGCAGCTCCCGACTAGACTTAAACACCGGGGAGCTGTTTTTT. This translates into CASSSRLDLNTGELFF.

The chain couples TRBV4-1 to TRBJ1-2; no clear D. Germline CDR1 reads MGHRA; CDR2 reads YSYEKL. The V end was cut by 4 bases, the J end by 4 bases, with 19 bases between. The CDR3 has 16 amino acids. The CDR3 DNA sequence: TGCGCCAGCAGCCCATTACAGAACCGAAAGACCTATGGCTACACCTTC. Its translation is CASSPLQNRKTYGYTF.

As to this clone: Other DNA variants within this sample encode the same CDR3. The rearrangement links TRBV6-1 to TRBJ2-6, with D uncertain. CDR1 and CDR2 (germline): MNHNS, SASEGT. The CDR3 loop spans 14 amino acids. The V gene lost 3 bases and the J gene lost 0 bases, with 3 bases spanning the gap. CDR3 loop: CASSEGSGANVLTF. In DNA form, the CDR3 reads TGTGCCAGCAGTGAGGGCTCTGGGGCCAACGTCCTGACTTTC.

This clone was observed at least ten times. J is TRBJ2-7 and V is TRBV15, with 14 nucleotides matching TRBD2. V was clipped by 5 bases and J by 2 bases; unmatched bases: 2. The germline V gene has CDR1 LNHNV and CDR2 YYDKDF (reference sequence). The CDR3 is made up of 15 amino acids. The CDR3 is CATSLGLAGAYEQYF. Written as DNA, the CDR3 is TGTGCCACCAGCCTGGGACTAGCGGGAGCCTACGAGCAGTACTTC.

V is TRBV9 and J is TRBJ2-7, with 15 bases matching TRBD2. The junction had 6 bases not matched to a gene; V was cut back by 4 bases and J by 4 bases. Germline V gene sequence: CDR1 SGDLS, CDR2 YYNGEE. This CDR3 contains 16 residues. The CDR3 region has the DNA TGTGCCAGCAGCCCGGGGACTAGCGGGAGGCCATACGAGCAGTACTTC. It yields the protein CASSPGTSGRPYEQYF. The full variable domain, in which reference TRBV9 and TRBJ2-7 provide the parts outside the CDR3, is DSGVTQTPKHLITATGQRVTLRCSPRSGDLSVYWYQQSLDQGLQFLIQYYNGEERAKGNILERFSAQQFPDLHSELNLSSLELGDSALYFCASSPGTSGRPYEQYFGPGTRLTVT.

This clone was found once. The chain employs TRBV2 and TRBJ2-7; TRBD2 aligns across 11 bases. Looked up from germline, CDR1 is SNHLY and CDR2 is FYNNEI. The CDR3 extends over 16 amino acids. V was pared by 4 bases and J by 0 bases, with 5 bases of the junction left unmatched. The CDR3 nucleotides read TGTGCCAGCAGTGGGTATAGCGGGAGGGTCTCCTACGAGCAGTACTTC. Translating it yields CASSGYSGRVSYEQYF.

CDR3 sequence: CASRLGTGLFYEQYF. DNA for the CDR3: TGTGCCAGCAGATTGGGGACAGGCTTATTCTACGAGCAGTACTTC. This rearrangement joins TRBV7-8 to TRBJ2-7, with TRBD1 matching over 8 bases. The V and J ends lost 6 bases and 3 bases, in that order; junction bases with no gene match: 10. The length of the CDR3 is 15 residues. Germline V gives CDR1 SGHVS, CDR2 FQNEAQ.

This clone was detected once. The chain joins TRBV27 to TRBJ2-2, with 7 bases lining up with TRBD2. There are 17 residues in the CDR3. With V trimmed by 5 bases and J by 6 bases, 15 bases remained unmatched. Germline loops: CDR1 MNHEY, CDR2 SMNVEV (reference sequence). The CDR3 region has the DNA TGTGCCAGCAGTCCCCAAAAGACTAGCCTGGGGCCCGGGGAGCTGTTTTTT. Amino acid sequence: CASSPQKTSLGPGELFF.

This clone was seen only once. The CDR3 loop is CASSPQRDSYEQYF. The CDR3, as DNA: TGTGCCAGCAGCCCTCAGCGGGACTCCTACGAGCAGTACTTC. V gene TRBV11-3 combines with J gene TRBJ2-7, with 7 bases that match TRBD2. CDR1 is SGHNT, CDR2 YENEEA, per germline. V trimming: 5 bases; J trimming: 0 bases; junction bases outside the gene matches: 4. The CDR3 totals 14 residues.

The J gene is TRBJ2-7, the V gene TRBV5-1, with 11 bases fitting TRBD2. CDR3 length equals 14 residues. Germline values: CDR1 SGHRS, CDR2 YFSETQ. V was pared by 3 bases and J by 5 bases, with 4 bases of the junction left unmatched. CDR3 in amino acids: CASSSSGRFHEQYF. For the CDR3, the DNA is TGCGCCAGCAGCTCTAGCGGGAGGTTCCACGAGCAGTACTTC.

The DNA for the CDR3 is TGTGCCAGCAGAGAGGGACTAGCGGACCAAGAGACCCAGTACTTC. It is translated as CASREGLADQETQYF. The chain links TRBV6-5 to TRBJ2-5; 11 bases align to TRBD2. CDR3 length: 15 amino acids. V shed 6 bases and J 0 bases; nucleotides not matched to a gene: 3. The V gene's germline CDR1 is MNHEY and CDR2 SVGAGI.